Listed here are 3 T cell receptor beta chains from one sample, sequenced in a study of shared clonotypes between healthy human individuals. Naive CD8 cells, CD45RO-negative and positively selected for CCR7, excluded terminally differentiated effector memory CD45RA+ cells. Sequenced by immunoSEQ multiplex PCR; TCRdb stores in-frame clones only, minus some. The table lists hundreds of thousands of clones, 96% of them singletons. What was sequenced was naive CD8+ T cells sorted from blood. Source of these receptors: a man aged 25 to 45 in good health.

V gene TRBV20-1 combines with J gene TRBJ2-5; D gene uncertain. CDR3 length equals 10 residues. Trimming stripped 5 bases from V and 2 bases from J, with 3 bases between. Germline assignment: CDR1 DFQATT and CDR2 SNEGSKA (reference sequence). CDR3 amino acids: CSAQQETQYF. Written as DNA, the CDR3 is TGCAGTGCTCAACAAGAGACCCAGTACTTC.

This clone appeared once. The chain carries TRBV5-1 and TRBJ2-7, with D possibly matching TRBD2 (5 bases). This CDR3 is built from 14 residues. Germline V CDR1 and CDR2: SGHRS, YFSETQ. Between the trimmed V and J ends, which lost 5 bases and 4 bases, there was a span of 16 bases. The CDR3 is CASRPETTYYEQYF. CDR3 nucleotides: TGCGCCAGCAGGCCCGAGACTACTTATTACGAGCAGTACTTC.

The rearrangement joins TRBV7-2 to TRBJ2-7; perhaps TRBD1 as D (7 bases). The CDR3 is 15 residues long. Germline CDR1 is SGHTA and CDR2 is FQGNSA. V lost 5 bases and J 1 base, leaving 15 bases between the germline ends. Here the CDR3 DNA reads TGTGCCAGCAGCCCGCGGGACAGCCGATCCTACGAGCAGTACTTC. Protein product: CASSPRDSRSYEQYF.